This entry features one T cell receptor beta chain sequence. Antigen unknown. The sample originates from a study of Ad26.COV2.S vaccination and SARS-CoV-2 variants. About the research overall: Intramuscular Ad26.COV2.S at 5x10^10 or 1x10^11 viral particles. General study results and limits: Participants in the vaccine arm had higher spike-specific TCR breadth; placebo recipients had lower. Estimates derived from TCR breadth and depth analyses may have underestimated total T cell responses.

Indicated treatment: roughly 19 received Ad26.COV2.S at low or high dose, single or two shots; 5 received placebo; per-sample allocation not given. Material that was analyzed had been drawn on day 63 after the first vaccine or placebo injection. The germline V gene has CDR1 MNHEY and CDR2 SVGEGT. Trimming removed 6 bases from V and 1 base from J, with 19 bases in between. The CDR3 loop spans 16 amino acids. The table came from immunoSEQ multiplex PCR; TCRdb's copy has only in-frame clones and leaves some out. This sample carries about 320,000 clones, approximately 86% of them seen once, and the ten largest clones take 1.5% to 2.5%.

The source was peripheral blood, collected in a trial of Ad26.COV2.S vaccine versus placebo. This sequence was found in a person between 18 and 60 years old who received the Ad26.COV2.S COVID-19 vaccine or a placebo. The chain joins TRBV6-2 or TRBV6-3 to TRBJ2-7; D is perhaps TRBD2 (5 bases). The CDR3 nucleotides read TGTGCCAGCAGCGACTACCTTAGGAAGCTTTCCTACGAGCAGTACTTC. The encoded protein is CASSDYLRKLSYEQYF.